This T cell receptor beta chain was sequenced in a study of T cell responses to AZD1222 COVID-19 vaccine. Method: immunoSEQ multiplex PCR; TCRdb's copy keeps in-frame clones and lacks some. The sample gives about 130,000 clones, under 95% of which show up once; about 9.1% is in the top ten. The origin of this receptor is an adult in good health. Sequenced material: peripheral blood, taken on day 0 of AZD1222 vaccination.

This CDR3 reads CASSPSVTGSNTGELFF. Here the CDR3 DNA reads TGTGCCAGCTCACCATCGGTTACGGGTTCGAACACCGGGGAGCTGTTTTTT. The chain is built from TRBV18 and TRBJ2-2; D gene ambiguous. CDR1 and CDR2 (germline): KGHSH, LQKENI. The CDR3 loop spans 17 amino acids. V lost 2 bases and J lost 0, with 13 bases in between.